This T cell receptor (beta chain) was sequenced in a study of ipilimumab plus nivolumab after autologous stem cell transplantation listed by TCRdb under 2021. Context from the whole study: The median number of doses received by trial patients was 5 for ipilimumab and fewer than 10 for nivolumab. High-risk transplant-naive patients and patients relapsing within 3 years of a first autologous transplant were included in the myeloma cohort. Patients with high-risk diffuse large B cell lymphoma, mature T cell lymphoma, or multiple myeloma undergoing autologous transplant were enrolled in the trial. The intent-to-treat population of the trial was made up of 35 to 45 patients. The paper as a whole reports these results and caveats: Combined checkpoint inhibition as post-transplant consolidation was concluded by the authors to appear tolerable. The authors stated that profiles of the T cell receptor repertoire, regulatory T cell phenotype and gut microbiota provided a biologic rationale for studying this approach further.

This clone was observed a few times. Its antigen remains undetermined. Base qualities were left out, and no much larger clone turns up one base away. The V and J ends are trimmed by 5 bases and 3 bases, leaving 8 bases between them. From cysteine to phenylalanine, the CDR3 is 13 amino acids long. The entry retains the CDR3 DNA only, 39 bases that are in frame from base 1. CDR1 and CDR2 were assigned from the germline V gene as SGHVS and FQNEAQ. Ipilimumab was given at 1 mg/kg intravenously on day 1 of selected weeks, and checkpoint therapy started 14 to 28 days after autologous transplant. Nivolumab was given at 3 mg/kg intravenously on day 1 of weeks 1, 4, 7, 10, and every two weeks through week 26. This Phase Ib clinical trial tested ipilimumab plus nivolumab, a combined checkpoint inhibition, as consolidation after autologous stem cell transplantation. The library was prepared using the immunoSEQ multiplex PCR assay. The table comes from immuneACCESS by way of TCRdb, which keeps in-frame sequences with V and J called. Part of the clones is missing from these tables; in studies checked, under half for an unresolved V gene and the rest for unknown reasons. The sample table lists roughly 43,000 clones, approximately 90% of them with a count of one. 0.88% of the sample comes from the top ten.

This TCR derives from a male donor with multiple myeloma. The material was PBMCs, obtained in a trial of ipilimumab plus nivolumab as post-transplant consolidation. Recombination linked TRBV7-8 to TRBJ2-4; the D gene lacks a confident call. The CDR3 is CASSPIFKNIQYF. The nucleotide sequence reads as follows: TGTGCCAGCAGCCCTATTTTCAAAAACATTCAGTACTTC.